This TCR beta chain was captured in a study of cytomegalovirus exposure and HLA in healthy donors. Study-wide findings and caveats: 150 to 200 TCR beta chains were listed as cytomegalovirus-associated. Follow-up analysis seemed to connect common viral pathogens with several of the most significant clusters identified. Later on, an analysis tied some 17,000 TCR beta sequences to HLA alleles at 0.05 false discovery rate. Immune exposure data for these donors was limited to CMV serostatus.

The PCR was carried out with 60 Vbeta primers and 13 Jbeta primers. Only in-frame clones appear in the TCRdb table, and some are missing; sequencing was by immunoSEQ multiplex PCR. Its clone listing holds about 88,000 clones. With respect to this clone: Its specificity is unknown.

V lost 7 bases and J lost 5; bases outside the gene matches: 9. CDR1 and CDR2 from the germline V gene are MDHEN and SYDVKM. The CDR3 has 14 residues. The sequencing sample was made of PBMCs. This TCR derives from a girl under 18 in good health and CMV-seropositive. V usage is TRBV28 and J usage is TRBJ1-2; 8 nucleotides align to TRBD1. The CDR3: CASNSQGASYGYTF. CDR3 sequence (DNA): TGTGCCAGCAATTCCCAGGGGGCTTCTTATGGCTACACCTTC.